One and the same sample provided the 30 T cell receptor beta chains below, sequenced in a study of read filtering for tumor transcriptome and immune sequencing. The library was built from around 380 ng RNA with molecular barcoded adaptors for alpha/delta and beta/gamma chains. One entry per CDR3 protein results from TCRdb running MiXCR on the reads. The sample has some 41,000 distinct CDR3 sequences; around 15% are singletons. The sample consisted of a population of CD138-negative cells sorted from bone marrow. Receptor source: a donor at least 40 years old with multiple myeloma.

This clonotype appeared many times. The CDR3 loop reads CASSLGPSRTANYGYTF. The CDR3 region has the DNA TGTGCCAGCAGCTTAGGTCCCTCCCGAACAGCTAACTATGGCTACACCTTC. This chain joins TRBV7-2 and TRBJ1-2; D remains unclear. CDR3 length: 17 residues. CDR1 and CDR2 (germline): SGHTA, FQGNSA. Trimming took 1 base from V and 0 from J, leaving 15 bases between them.

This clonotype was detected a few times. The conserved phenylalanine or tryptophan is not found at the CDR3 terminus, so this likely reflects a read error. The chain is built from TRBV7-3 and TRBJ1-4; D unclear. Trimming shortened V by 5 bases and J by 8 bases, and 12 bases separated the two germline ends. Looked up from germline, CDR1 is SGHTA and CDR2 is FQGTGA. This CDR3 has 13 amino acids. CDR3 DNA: TGTGCCAGCAGCCATCCCGCGCCCGAAAAACTGTTTCTT. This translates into CASSHPAPEKLFL.

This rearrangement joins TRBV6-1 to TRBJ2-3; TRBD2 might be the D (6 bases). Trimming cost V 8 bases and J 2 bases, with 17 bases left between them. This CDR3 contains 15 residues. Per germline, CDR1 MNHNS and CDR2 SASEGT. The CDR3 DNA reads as TGTGCCAGCGGACGGCGGGAAGGGGACACAGATACGCAGTATTTT. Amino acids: CASGRREGDTDTQYF.

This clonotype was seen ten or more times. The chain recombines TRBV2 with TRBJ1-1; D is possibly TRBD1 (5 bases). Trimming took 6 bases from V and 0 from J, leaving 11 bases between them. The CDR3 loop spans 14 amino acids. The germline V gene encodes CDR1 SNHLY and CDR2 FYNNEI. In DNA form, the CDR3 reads TGTGCCAGCAGAGGGGACGGATTGAACACTGAAGCTTTCTTT. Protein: CASRGDGLNTEAFF.

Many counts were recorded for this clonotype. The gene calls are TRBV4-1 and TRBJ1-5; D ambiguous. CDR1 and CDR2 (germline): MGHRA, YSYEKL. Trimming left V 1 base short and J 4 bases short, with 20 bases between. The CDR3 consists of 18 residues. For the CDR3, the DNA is TGCGCCAGCAGCCAAGGAGATGGTAGAGAAAGGAAAAATCAGCCCCAGCATTTT. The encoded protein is CASSQGDGRERKNQPQHF.

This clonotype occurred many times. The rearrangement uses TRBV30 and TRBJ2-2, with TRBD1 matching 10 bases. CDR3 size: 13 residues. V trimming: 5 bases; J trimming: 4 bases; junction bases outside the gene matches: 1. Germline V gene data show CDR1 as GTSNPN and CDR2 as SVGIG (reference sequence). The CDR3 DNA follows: TGTGCCTGGGACAGGGGGCCCACCGGGGAGCTGTTTTTT. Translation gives CAWDRGPTGELFF.

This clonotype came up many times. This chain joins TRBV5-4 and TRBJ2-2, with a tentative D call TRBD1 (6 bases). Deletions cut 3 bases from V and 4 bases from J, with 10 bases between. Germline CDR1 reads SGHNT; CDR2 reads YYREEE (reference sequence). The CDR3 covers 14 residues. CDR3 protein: CASSSIQGTGELFF. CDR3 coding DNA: TGTGCCAGCAGCTCAATACAGGGCACCGGGGAGCTGTTTTTT.

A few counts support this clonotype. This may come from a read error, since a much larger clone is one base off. CDR3 nucleotide sequence: TGTGCCAGCAGGACGACGTTCTCCTACAGTGAGCAGTTCTTC. It specifies CASRTTFSYSEQFF. The rearrangement links TRBV6-2 or TRBV6-3 to TRBJ2-1; D is unresolved. CDR1 MNHEY and CDR2 SVGEGT come from the germline V gene. The CDR3 spans 14 residues.

The CDR3 region has the DNA TGTGCCAGCAGCCGACAGCTTAGCACAGATACGCAGTATTTT. Residues: CASSRQLSTDTQYF. This chain connects TRBV7-3 to TRBJ2-3, with D possibly matching TRBD1 (5 bases). This CDR3 spans 14 amino acids. CDR1 is SGHTA and CDR2 is FQGTGA in the germline V gene. The V and J ends lost 5 bases and 0 bases respectively, with 9 bases between them. Full variable domain (remainder filled in from reference TRBV7-3 and TRBJ2-3): GAGVSQTPSNKVTEKGKYVELRCDPISGHTALYWYRQSLGQGPEFLIYFQGTGAADDSGLPNDRFFAVRPEGSVSTLKIQRTERGDSAVYLCASSRQLSTDTQYFGPGTRLTVL.

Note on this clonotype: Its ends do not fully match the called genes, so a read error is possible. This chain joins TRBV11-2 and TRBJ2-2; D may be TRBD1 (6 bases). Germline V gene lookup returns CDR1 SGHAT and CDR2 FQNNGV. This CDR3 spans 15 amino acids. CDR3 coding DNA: TGTGCCAGCAGCTTAGACAGGGGCGACACCGGGGAGCCGTTTTTT. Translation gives CASSLDRGDTGEPFF.

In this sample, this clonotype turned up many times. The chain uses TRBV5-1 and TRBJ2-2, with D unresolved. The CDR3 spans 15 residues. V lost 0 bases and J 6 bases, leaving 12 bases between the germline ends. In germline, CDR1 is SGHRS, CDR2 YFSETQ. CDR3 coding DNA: TGCGCCAGCAGCTTGGAGGCTCCGAGATCCGGGGAGCTGTTTTTT. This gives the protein CASSLEAPRSGELFF.

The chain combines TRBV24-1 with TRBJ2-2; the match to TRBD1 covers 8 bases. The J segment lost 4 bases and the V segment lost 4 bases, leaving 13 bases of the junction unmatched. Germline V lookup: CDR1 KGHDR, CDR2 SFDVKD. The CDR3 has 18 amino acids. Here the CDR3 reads CATSDPRPGQGGTGELFF. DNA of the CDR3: TGTGCCACCAGTGACCCTCGTCCAGGACAGGGAGGCACCGGGGAGCTGTTTTTT.

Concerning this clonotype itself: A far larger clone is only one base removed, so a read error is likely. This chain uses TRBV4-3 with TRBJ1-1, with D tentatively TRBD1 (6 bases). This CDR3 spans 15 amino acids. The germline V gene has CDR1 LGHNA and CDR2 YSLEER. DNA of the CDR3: TGCGCCAGCAGCCAAGGGGGACATCTGAACGCTGAAGCTTTCTTT. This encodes CASSQGGHLNAEAFF.

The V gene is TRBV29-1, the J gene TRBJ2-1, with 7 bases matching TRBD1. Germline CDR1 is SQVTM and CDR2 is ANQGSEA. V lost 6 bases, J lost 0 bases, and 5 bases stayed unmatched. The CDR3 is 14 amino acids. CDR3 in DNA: TGCAGCGTGGGACAGCCGAGCTCCTACAATGAGCAGTTCTTC. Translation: CSVGQPSSYNEQFF.

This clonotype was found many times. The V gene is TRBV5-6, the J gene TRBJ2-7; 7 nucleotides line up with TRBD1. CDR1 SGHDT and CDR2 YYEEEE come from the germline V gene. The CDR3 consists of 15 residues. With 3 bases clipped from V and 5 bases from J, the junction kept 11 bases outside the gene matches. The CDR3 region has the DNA TGTGCCAGCAGCTACCCATGGACGGACAGGCACGAGCAGTACTTC. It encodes CASSYPWTDRHEQYF.

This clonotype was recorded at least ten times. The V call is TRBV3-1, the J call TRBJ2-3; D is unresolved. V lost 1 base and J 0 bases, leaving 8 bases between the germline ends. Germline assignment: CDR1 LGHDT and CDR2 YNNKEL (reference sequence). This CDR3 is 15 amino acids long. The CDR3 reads CASSQGQHSTDTQYF. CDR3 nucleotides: TGTGCCAGCAGCCAAGGTCAGCATAGCACAGATACGCAGTATTTT.

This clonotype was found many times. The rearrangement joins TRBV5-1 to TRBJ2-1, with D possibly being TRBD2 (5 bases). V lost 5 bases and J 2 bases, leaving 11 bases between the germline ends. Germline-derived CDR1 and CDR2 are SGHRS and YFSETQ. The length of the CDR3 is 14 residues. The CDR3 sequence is CASSLQLAYNEQFF. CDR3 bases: TGCGCCAGCAGTCTACAACTAGCCTACAATGAGCAGTTCTTC.

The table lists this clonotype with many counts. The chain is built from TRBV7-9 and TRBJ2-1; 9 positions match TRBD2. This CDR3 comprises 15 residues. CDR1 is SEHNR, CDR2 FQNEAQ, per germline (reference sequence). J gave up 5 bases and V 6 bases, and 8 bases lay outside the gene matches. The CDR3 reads CASRTGTSQNNEQFF. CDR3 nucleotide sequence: TGTGCCAGCAGAACCGGGACTAGCCAAAACAATGAGCAGTTCTTC.

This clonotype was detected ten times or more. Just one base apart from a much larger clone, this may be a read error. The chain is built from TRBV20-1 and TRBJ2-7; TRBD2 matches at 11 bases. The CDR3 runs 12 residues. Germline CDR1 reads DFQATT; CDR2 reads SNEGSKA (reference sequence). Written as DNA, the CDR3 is TGCAGCACTCTAGCGGGAGGTGGCGAGCTGTACTTC. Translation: CSTLAGGGELYF.

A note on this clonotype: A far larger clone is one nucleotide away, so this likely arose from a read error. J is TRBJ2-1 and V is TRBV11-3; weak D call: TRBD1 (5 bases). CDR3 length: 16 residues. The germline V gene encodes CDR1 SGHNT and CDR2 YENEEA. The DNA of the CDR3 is TGTGCCAGCAGCTCACAGGCCTGGGGTTCCTACAATGAGCAGATCTTC. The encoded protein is CASSSQAWGSYNEQIF.

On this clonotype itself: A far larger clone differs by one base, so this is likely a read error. CDR3 protein: CASGHYEQYF. DNA of the CDR3: TGTGCCAGCGGCCACTACGAGCAGTACTTC. This chain links TRBV11-2 with TRBJ2-7; D unresolved. V lost 8 bases, J lost 3 bases, and 5 bases lay in between. Germline CDR1 and CDR2: SGHAT and FQNNGV. This CDR3 has 10 residues.

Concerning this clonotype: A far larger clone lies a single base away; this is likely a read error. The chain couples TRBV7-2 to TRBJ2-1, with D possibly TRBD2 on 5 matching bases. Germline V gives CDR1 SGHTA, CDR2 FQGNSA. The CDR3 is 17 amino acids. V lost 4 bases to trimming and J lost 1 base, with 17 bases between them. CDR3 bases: TGTGCCAGCAGCTCCTGCTCCCGCTCGGGGTCCTACAATGAGCAGTTCTTC. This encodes CASSSCSRSGSYNEQFF.

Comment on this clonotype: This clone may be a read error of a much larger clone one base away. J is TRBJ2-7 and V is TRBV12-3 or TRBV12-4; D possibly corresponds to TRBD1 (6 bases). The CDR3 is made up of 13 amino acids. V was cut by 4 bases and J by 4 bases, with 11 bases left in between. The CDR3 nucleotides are TGTGCCAGCAGTTCGGGACATGGGTACGAGCAGTACTTC. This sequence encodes CASSSGHGYEQYF.

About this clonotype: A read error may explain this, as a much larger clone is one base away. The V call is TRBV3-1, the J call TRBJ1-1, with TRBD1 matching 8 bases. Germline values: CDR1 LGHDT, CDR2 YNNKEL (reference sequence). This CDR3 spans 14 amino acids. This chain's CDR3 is CASSQPQGVSEALF. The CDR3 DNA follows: TGTGCCAGCAGCCAACCACAGGGGGTCTCTGAAGCTCTCTTT.

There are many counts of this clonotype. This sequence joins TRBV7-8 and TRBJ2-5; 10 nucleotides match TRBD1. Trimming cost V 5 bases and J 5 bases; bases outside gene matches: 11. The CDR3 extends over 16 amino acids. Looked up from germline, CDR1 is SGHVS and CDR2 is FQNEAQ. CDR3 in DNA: TGTGCCAGCAGCCCACGGACAGGGGGGTTTGGGGAGACCCAGTACTTC. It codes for CASSPRTGGFGETQYF.

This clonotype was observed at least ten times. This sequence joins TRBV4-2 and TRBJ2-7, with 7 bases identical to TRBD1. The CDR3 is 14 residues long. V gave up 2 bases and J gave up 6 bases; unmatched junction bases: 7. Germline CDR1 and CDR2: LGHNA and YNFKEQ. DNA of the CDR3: TGTGCCAGCAGCCAATTAGACAGGGATGGCGAGCAGTACTTC. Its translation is CASSQLDRDGEQYF.

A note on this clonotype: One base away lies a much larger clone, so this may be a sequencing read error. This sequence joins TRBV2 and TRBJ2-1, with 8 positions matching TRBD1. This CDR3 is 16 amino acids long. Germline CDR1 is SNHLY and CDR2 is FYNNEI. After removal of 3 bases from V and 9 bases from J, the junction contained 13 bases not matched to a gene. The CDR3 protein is CASSERTGRRNSEQFF. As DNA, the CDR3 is TGTGCCAGCAGTGAGAGGACAGGGAGGAGGAACAGTGAGCAGTTCTTC.

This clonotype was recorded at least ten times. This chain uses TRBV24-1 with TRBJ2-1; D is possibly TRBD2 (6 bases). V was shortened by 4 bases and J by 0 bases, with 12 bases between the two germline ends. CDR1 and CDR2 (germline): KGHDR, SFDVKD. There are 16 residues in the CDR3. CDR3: CATSDLAEPSYNEQFF. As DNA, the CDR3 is TGTGCCACCAGTGACTTAGCGGAGCCCTCCTACAATGAGCAGTTCTTC.

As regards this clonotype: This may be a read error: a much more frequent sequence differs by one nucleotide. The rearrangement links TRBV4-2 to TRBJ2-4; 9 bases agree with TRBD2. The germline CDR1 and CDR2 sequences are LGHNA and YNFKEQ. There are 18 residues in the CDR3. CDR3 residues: CASSQDPPGLAAKNVQYF. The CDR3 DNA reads TGCGCCAGCAGCCAAGACCCCCCGGGACTAGCTGCCAAAAACGTTCAGTACTTC.

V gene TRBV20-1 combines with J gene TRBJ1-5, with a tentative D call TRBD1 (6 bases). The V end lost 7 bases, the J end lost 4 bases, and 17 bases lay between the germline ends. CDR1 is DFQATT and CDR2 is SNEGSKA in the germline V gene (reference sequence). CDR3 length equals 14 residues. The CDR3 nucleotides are TGCAGTGTAGAGAGCACAGGGAAGAATCAGCCCCAGCATTTT. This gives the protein CSVESTGKNQPQHF.